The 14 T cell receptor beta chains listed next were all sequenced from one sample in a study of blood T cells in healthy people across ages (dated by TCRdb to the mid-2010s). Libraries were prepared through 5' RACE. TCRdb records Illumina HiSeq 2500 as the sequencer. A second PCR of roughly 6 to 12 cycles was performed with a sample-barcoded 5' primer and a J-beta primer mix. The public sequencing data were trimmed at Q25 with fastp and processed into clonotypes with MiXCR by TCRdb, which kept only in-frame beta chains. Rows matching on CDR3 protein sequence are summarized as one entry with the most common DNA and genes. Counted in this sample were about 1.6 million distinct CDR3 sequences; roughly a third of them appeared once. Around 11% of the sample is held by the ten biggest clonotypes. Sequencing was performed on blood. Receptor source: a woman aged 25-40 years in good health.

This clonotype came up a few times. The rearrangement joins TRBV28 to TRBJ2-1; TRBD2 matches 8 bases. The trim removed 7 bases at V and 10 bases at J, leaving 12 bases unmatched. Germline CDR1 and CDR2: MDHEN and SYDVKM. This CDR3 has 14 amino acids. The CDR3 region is CASTSRASGPEQFF. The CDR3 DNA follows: TGTGCCAGCACCAGTAGGGCTAGCGGGCCCGAGCAGTTCTTC.

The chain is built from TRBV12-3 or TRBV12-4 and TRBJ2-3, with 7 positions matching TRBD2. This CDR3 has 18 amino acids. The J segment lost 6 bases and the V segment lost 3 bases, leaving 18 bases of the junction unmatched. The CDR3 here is CASSFPVWREIGQDTQYF. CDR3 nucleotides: TGTGCCAGCAGTTTTCCGGTATGGCGGGAGATCGGGCAGGATACGCAGTATTTT.

As DNA, the CDR3 is TGTGCCAGCAGCTTAGCGATCTACGAGCAGTACTTC. Protein: CASSLAIYEQYF. The chain combines TRBV7-8 with TRBJ2-7; no firm D call. In germline, CDR1 is SGHVS, CDR2 FQNEAQ. There are 12 residues in the CDR3. The V end was cut by 0 bases, the J end by 3 bases, with 3 bases between. Complete variable domain (other parts from reference TRBV7-8 and TRBJ2-7): GAGVSQSPRYKVAKRGQDVALRCDPISGHVSLFWYQQALGQGPEFLTYFQNEAQLDKSGLPSDRFFAERPEGSVSTLKIQRTQQEDSAVYLCASSLAIYEQYFGPGTRLTVT.

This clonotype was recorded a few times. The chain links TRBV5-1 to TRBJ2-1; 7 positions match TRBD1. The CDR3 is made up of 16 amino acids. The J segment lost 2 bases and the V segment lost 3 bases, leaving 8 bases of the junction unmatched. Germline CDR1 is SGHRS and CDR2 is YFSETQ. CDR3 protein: CASSSNTGTAYNEQFF. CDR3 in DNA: TGCGCCAGCAGCTCAAATACCGGGACAGCCTACAATGAGCAGTTCTTC. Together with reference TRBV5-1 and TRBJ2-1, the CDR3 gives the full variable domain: KAGVTQTPRYLIKTRGQQVTLSCSPISGHRSVSWYQQTPGQGLQFLFEYFSETQRNKGNFPGRFSGRQFSNSRSEMNVSTLELGDSALYLCASSSNTGTAYNEQFFGPGTRLTVL.

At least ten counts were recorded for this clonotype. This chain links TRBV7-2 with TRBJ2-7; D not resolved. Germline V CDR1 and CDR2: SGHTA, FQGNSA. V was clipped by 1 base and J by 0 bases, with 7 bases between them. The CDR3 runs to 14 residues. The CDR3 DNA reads TGTGCCAGCAGCTTAGAACGGCACTCCTACGAGCAGTACTTC. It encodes CASSLERHSYEQYF.

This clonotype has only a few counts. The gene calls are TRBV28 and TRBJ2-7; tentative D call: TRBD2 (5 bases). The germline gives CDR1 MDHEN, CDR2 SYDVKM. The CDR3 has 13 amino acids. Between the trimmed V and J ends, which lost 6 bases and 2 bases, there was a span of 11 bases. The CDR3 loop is CASRSGRAYEQYF. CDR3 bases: TGTGCCAGCAGGTCGGGAAGGGCCTACGAGCAGTACTTC.

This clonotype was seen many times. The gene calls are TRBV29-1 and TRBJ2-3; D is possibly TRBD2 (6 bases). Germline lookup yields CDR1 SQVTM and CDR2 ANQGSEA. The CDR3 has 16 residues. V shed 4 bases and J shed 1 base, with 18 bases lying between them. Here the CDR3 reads CSVVWARETGTDTQYF. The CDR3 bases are TGCAGCGTTGTTTGGGCGCGGGAAACGGGCACAGATACGCAGTATTTT.

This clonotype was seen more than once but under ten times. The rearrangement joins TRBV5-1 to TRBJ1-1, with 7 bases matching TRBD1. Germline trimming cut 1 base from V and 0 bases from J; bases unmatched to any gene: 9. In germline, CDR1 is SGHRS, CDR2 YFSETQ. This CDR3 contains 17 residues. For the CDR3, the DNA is TGCGCCAGCAGCTTGCCCCACCGGGACAGTTTGAACACTGAAGCTTTCTTT. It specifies CASSLPHRDSLNTEAFF. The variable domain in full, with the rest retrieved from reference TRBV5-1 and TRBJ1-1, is KAGVTQTPRYLIKTRGQQVTLSCSPISGHRSVSWYQQTPGQGLQFLFEYFSETQRNKGNFPGRFSGRQFSNSRSEMNVSTLELGDSALYLCASSLPHRDSLNTEAFFGQGTRLTVV.

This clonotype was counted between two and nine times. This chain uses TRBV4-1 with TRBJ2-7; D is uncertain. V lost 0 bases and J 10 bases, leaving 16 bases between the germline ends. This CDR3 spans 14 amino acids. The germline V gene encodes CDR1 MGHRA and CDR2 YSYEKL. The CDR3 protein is CASSQDRTAEAQYF. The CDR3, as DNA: TGCGCCAGCAGCCAAGATAGAACGGCTGAGGCCCAGTACTTC.

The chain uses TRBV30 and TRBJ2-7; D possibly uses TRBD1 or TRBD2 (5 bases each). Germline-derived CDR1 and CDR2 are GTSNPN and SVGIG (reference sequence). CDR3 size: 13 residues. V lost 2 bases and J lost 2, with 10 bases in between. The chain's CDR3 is CAWSSVGAYEQYF. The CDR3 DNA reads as TGTGCCTGGAGTTCGGTGGGGGCCTACGAGCAGTACTTC.

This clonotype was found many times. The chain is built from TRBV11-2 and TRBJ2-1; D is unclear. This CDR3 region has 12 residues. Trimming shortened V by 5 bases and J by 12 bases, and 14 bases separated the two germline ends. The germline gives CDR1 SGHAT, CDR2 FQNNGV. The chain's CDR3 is CASSPELFPQFF. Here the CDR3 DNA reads TGTGCCAGCAGCCCGGAACTATTCCCGCAGTTCTTC.

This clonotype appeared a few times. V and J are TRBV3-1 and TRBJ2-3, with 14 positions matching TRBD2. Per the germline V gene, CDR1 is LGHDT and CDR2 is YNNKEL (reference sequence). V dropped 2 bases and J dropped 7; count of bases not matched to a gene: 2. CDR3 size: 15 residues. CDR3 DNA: TGTGCCAGCAGCCAAAGACTAGCGGGAGGGAATACGCAGTATTTT. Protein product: CASSQRLAGGNTQYF.

This CDR3 reads CGARGPTYNEQFF. Written as DNA, the CDR3 is TGTGGCGCCAGGGGGCCGACCTACAATGAGCAGTTCTTC. This chain links TRBV28 with TRBJ2-1, with 8 bases that match TRBD1. The CDR3 runs to 13 residues. CDR1 is MDHEN and CDR2 is SYDVKM in the germline V gene.

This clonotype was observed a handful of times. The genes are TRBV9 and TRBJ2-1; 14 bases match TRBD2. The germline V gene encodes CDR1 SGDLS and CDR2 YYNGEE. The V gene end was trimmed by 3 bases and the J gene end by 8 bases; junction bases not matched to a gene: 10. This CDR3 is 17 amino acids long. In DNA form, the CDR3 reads TGTGCCAGCAGCGATGGGGACGGGACTAGCGGGAGTTATGAGCAGTTCTTC. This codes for CASSDGDGTSGSYEQFF.